The 2 T cell receptor beta chains given below trace back to one sample, sequenced in a study of cytomegalovirus exposure and HLA in healthy donors. Primers for the PCR totalled 60 Vbeta and 13 Jbeta. Measured with immunoSEQ multiplex PCR; TCRdb has only the in-frame clones, and not every one. Its table records approximately 200,000 clones. Sample: PBMCs. The receptors originated from a boy aged 5 to 17 in good health and CMV-seronegative.

The genes are TRBV7-9 and TRBJ2-5; TRBD2 agrees at 10 bases. The germline CDR1 and CDR2 sequences are SEHNR and FQNEAQ (reference sequence). CDR3 length: 14 residues. The J segment lost 5 bases and the V segment lost 5 bases, leaving 5 bases of the junction unmatched. The CDR3 loop is CASSERGGQETQYF. In nucleotides, the CDR3 is TGTGCCAGCAGCGAGCGGGGGGGCCAGGAGACCCAGTACTTC.

V is TRBV28 and J is TRBJ2-1; maybe TRBD2 (5 bases). The CDR3 spans 15 residues. V gave up 6 bases and J gave up 0 bases, with 12 bases separating them. The germline CDR1 and CDR2 sequences are MDHEN and SYDVKM. For the CDR3, the DNA is TGTGCCAGCAGCCCGAGCGGAAGCTCCTACAATGAGCAGTTCTTC. Its protein is CASSPSGSSYNEQFF. Complete variable domain (other parts from reference TRBV28 and TRBJ2-1): DVKVTQSSRYLVKRTGEKVFLECVQDMDHENMFWYRQDPGLGLRLIYFSYDVKMKEKGDIPEGYSVSREKKERFSLILESASTNQTSMYLCASSPSGSSYNEQFFGPGTRLTVL.